This record looks at one TCR beta chain sequence and its context. This specimen belongs to a study of blood T cell repertoires in COVID-19. About the research overall: The United States, Italy and Spain were the sources of the acute and convalescent COVID-19 samples.

Sequencing used immunoSEQ multiplex PCR; TCRdb keeps in-frame clones, though not all of them. The table has about 47,000 clones, about 90% seen once. The CDR3 consists of 12 residues. V lost 6 bases and J lost 5, with 10 bases in between. CDR1 is MDHEN and CDR2 is SYDVKM in the germline V gene. V gene TRBV28 combines with J gene TRBJ2-5; no clear D. The source is a man between 65 and 85 years old with active COVID-19. Sequencing was performed on peripheral blood. DNA of the CDR3: TGTGCCAGCAGCCCCTTGGGCGAGACCCAGTACTTC. Translation gives CASSPLGETQYF.